The 28 T cell receptor beta chains below were found in one sample sequenced in a study of cytomegalovirus exposure and HLA in healthy donors. In the PCR, 60 Vbeta and 13 Jbeta primers were used. The assay was immunoSEQ multiplex PCR, and TCRdb's table has in-frame clones only and misses some. The sample lists over 110,000 clones, 70% to 85% occurring once. Sequenced material: PBMCs. These receptors were obtained from a woman aged 55 to 70 in good health and CMV-seropositive.

The DNA of the CDR3 is TGTGCCAGCAGGAAGACAGGGGGCAATGAGCAGTTCTTC. Its translation is CASRKTGGNEQFF. This chain joins TRBV6-1 and TRBJ2-1; TRBD1 agrees at 9 bases. After removal of 6 bases from V and 6 bases from J, the junction contained 3 bases not matched to a gene. In germline, CDR1 is MNHNS, CDR2 SASEGT. The CDR3 totals 13 residues.

In regard to this clone: Its ends do not fully match the called genes, so a read error is possible. The chain carries TRBV7-7 and TRBJ2-7, with TRBD1 identical over 11 bases. The CDR3 length is 14 residues. Germline lookup yields CDR1 SSHAT and CDR2 FNYEAQ (reference sequence). CDR3 in DNA: TGTGCTAGCAGCCCAGGGACAGGGGGCTACGAGCAGTACTTC. Amino acids: CASSPGTGGYEQYF.

This rearrangement joins TRBV28 to TRBJ2-3; D might be TRBD2 (6 bases). Germline V lookup: CDR1 MDHEN, CDR2 SYDVKM. Trimming took 5 bases from V and 2 from J, leaving 11 bases between them. The CDR3 sequence is 14 residues long. CDR3 sequence: CASSTWEVTDTQYF. The CDR3 nucleotides are TGTGCCAGCAGTACCTGGGAGGTCACAGATACGCAGTATTTT.

This clone was counted between two and nine times. This chain uses TRBV19 with TRBJ1-4; maybe TRBD1 (5 bases). Germline V CDR1 and CDR2: LNHDA, SQIVND (reference sequence). V lost 6 bases, J lost 8 bases, and 19 bases lay in between. The CDR3 contains 15 residues. In DNA, the CDR3 is TGTGCCAGTAGGACCTACCAGGGTGGAAGGGAAAAACTGTTTTTT. Its protein product is CASRTYQGGREKLFF.

The chain combines TRBV13 with TRBJ2-7, with D tentatively TRBD1 (6 bases). Germline-derived CDR1 and CDR2 are PRHDT and FYEKMQ (reference sequence). Trimming cost V 2 bases and J 3 bases, with 8 bases left between them. The CDR3 extends over 13 amino acids. The CDR3 DNA reads as TGTGCCAGCAGCTTAAGCAGGGGCTACGAGCAGTACTTC. Translating gives CASSLSRGYEQYF.

The chain combines TRBV10-3 with TRBJ2-1; 7 bases map to TRBD1. In germline, CDR1 is ENHRY, CDR2 SYGVKD. V dropped 10 bases and J dropped 2; count of bases not matched to a gene: 5. The CDR3 loop spans 13 amino acids. The CDR3 DNA is TGTGCCAGCCGACAGGGAGCCTACAATGAGCAGTTCTTC. Translation: CASRQGAYNEQFF.

CDR3 bases: TGTGCCAGCATCGGACAGGGTCCGGGCACTGAAGCTTTCTTT. Translated: CASIGQGPGTEAFF. The rearrangement joins TRBV13 to TRBJ1-1; 8 bases line up with TRBD1. Germline trimming cut 7 bases from V and 4 bases from J; bases unmatched to any gene: 8. The CDR3 has 14 residues. The germline gives CDR1 PRHDT, CDR2 FYEKMQ (reference sequence).

V is TRBV19 and J is TRBJ1-5; 10 positions agree with TRBD1. The J segment lost 0 bases and the V segment lost 6 bases, leaving 8 bases of the junction unmatched. CDR1 and CDR2 from the germline V gene are LNHDA and SQIVND (reference sequence). The CDR3 has 17 amino acids. The CDR3 bases are TGTGCCAGTAGCGCCGGGACAGGGGTCGATAGCAATCAGCCCCAGCATTTT. Its protein product is CASSAGTGVDSNQPQHF.

V and J are TRBV4-3 and TRBJ1-4; TRBD1 is a possible D gene (6 bases). This CDR3 has 15 amino acids. V was shortened by 1 base and J by 8 bases, with 14 bases between the two germline ends. Per germline, CDR1 LGHNA and CDR2 YSLEER. The CDR3 is CASSQAPGGMEKLFF. For the CDR3, the DNA is TGCGCCAGCAGCCAAGCACCGGGGGGCATGGAAAAACTGTTTTTT.

The chain carries TRBV6-5 and TRBJ2-2; perhaps TRBD1 as D (6 bases). CDR1 and CDR2 from the germline V gene are MNHEY and SVGAGI. V was trimmed by 5 bases and J by 7 bases, leaving 17 bases between them. The CDR3 totals 15 residues. CDR3: CASSPIQGNNGELFF. Here the CDR3 DNA reads TGTGCCAGCAGTCCCATCCAGGGGAATAACGGGGAGCTGTTTTTT.

This clone was seen only once. V usage is TRBV27 and J usage is TRBJ2-7; 12 bases line up with TRBD2. The CDR3 spans 19 residues. The V gene's germline CDR1 is MNHEY and CDR2 SMNVEV (reference sequence). J gave up 2 bases and V 5 bases, and 16 bases lay outside the gene matches. The CDR3 DNA follows: TGTGCCAGCAGTCAACGCCCCCTATGGCTAGCGGGAGGGACCTACGAGCAGTACTTC. This encodes CASSQRPLWLAGGTYEQYF.

The chain employs TRBV7-2 and TRBJ2-1; 8 bases are a match to TRBD2. With 2 bases clipped from V and 13 bases from J, the junction kept 7 bases outside the gene matches. CDR3 length: 13 amino acids. In germline, CDR1 is SGHTA, CDR2 FQGNSA. The CDR3 region has the DNA TGTGCCAGCAGCTTATTTAATAGCGGGAACCAGTTCTTC. Translated: CASSLFNSGNQFF.

The gene calls are TRBV11-2 and TRBJ2-5, with a possible D match to TRBD1 (5 bases). V dropped 5 bases and J dropped 1 base, with 8 bases sitting between them. This CDR3 contains 13 residues. Germline CDR1 and CDR2: SGHAT and FQNNGV. The CDR3 sequence is CASSKGFQETQYF. CDR3 coding DNA: TGTGCCAGCAGCAAGGGGTTCCAAGAGACCCAGTACTTC.

The genes are TRBV5-8 and TRBJ1-5; D may be TRBD1 (5 bases). The CDR3 has 16 amino acids. Looked up from germline, CDR1 is SGHTS and CDR2 is YDEGEE. The V end was cut by 0 bases, the J end by 0 bases, with 10 bases between. The CDR3 loop is CASSLGTWDSNQPQHF. CDR3 coding DNA: TGTGCCAGCAGCTTGGGGACATGGGATAGCAATCAGCCCCAGCATTTT.

The chain links TRBV23-1 to TRBJ2-1; possibly TRBD1 for D (6 bases). TRBV23-1 is filed as an ORF, its function uncertain. V lost 2 bases and J lost 5, with 22 bases in between. The CDR3 length is 18 residues. The CDR3 loop is CASSQLKTGNGLHNEQFF. CDR3 DNA sequence: TGCGCCAGCAGTCAACTTAAAACAGGGAACGGACTTCACAATGAGCAGTTCTTC.

This clone turned up a few times. This chain joins TRBV5-4 and TRBJ1-1; tentative D call: TRBD1 (5 bases). The ends were cut back, 5 bases at V and 2 bases at J, with 13 bases in the middle. CDR1 SGHNT and CDR2 YYREEE come from the germline V gene (reference sequence). The CDR3 is 14 residues long. CDR3 DNA: TGTGCCAGCAGTCCGACAGCTACAAACACTGAAGCTTTCTTT. Amino acids: CASSPTATNTEAFF.

V and J are TRBV18 and TRBJ2-7; the D gene is possibly TRBD2 (5 bases). Deletions cut 0 bases from V and 2 bases from J, with 11 bases between. The CDR3 extends over 15 amino acids. Germline lookup yields CDR1 KGHSH and CDR2 LQKENI. The CDR3 sequence: CASSPPSGNAYEQYF. CDR3 DNA: TGTGCCAGCTCACCACCATCCGGGAATGCCTACGAGCAGTACTTC. Complete variable domain (other parts from reference TRBV18 and TRBJ2-7): NAGVMQNPRHLVRRRGQEARLRCSPMKGHSHVYWYRQLPEEGLKFMVYLQKENIIDESGMPKERFSAEFPKEGPSILRIQQVVRGDSAAYFCASSPPSGNAYEQYFGPGTRLTVT.

V and J are TRBV19 and TRBJ2-1; tentatively, D is TRBD1 (5 bases). The CDR3 is made up of 11 amino acids. V was clipped by 7 bases and J by 9 bases, with 10 bases between them. From germline, CDR1 is LNHDA and CDR2 SQIVND (reference sequence). DNA for the CDR3: TGTGCCAGTACCCAAAGGGGTGAGCAGTTCTTC. This translates into CASTQRGEQFF. Based on the CDR3 plus reference TRBV19 and TRBJ2-1, the full variable domain is DGGITQSPKYLFRKEGQNVTLSCEQNLNHDAMYWYRQDPGQGLRLIYYSQIVNDFQKGDIAEGYSVSREKKESFPLTVTSAQKNPTAFYLCASTQRGEQFFGPGTRLTVL.

The chain couples TRBV27 to TRBJ2-3, with D perhaps TRBD2 (6 bases). Per germline, CDR1 MNHEY and CDR2 SMNVEV (reference sequence). V dropped 7 bases and J dropped 2 bases, with 19 bases sitting between them. The CDR3 is 16 residues long. The CDR3 coding sequence is TGTGCCAGCACCCAGAGGGCTAGCGAACCCACAGATACGCAGTATTTT. Protein sequence: CASTQRASEPTDTQYF.

The chain links TRBV30 to TRBJ2-5, with 7 bases identical to TRBD1. The J call may be mistaken, given a closer DNA end match to TRBJ2-7. The CDR3 has 14 residues. Germline V gives CDR1 GTSNPN, CDR2 SVGIG (reference sequence). In nucleotides, the CDR3 is TGTGCCTGGGGACCAGGGGGAAGCTCCTACGAGCAGTACTTC. It codes for CAWGPGGSSYEQYF.

The chain combines TRBV2 with TRBJ1-5, with 8 bases lining up with TRBD1. The CDR3 is 14 amino acids. The V segment lost 7 bases and the J segment 1 base; nucleotides outside the gene matches: 3. Per the germline V gene, CDR1 is SNHLY and CDR2 is FYNNEI. This chain's CDR3 is CASNQGASNQPQHF. In nucleotides, the CDR3 is TGTGCCAGCAACCAGGGGGCAAGCAATCAGCCCCAGCATTTT.

The chain employs TRBV28 and TRBJ2-7, with D hard to call. The V gene lost 4 bases and the J gene lost 6 bases, with 7 bases spanning the gap. This CDR3 spans 11 amino acids. Germline CDR1 is MDHEN and CDR2 is SYDVKM. The CDR3 loop is CASSSEREQYF. The CDR3 region has the DNA TGTGCCAGCAGTTCCGAGCGCGAGCAGTACTTC.

The J gene is TRBJ1-1, the V gene TRBV5-1, with TRBD1 identical over 9 bases. V shed 4 bases, J shed 1 base, and the junction held 2 bases outside the gene matches. CDR3 size: 14 residues. Germline V lookup: CDR1 SGHRS, CDR2 YFSETQ. The CDR3 protein is CASSLTGGNTEAFF. The CDR3 DNA reads as TGCGCCAGCAGCCTGACAGGGGGGAACACTGAAGCTTTCTTT.

The V call is TRBV7-2, the J call TRBJ1-1; D unclear. The V gene lost 2 bases and the J gene lost 0 bases, with 7 bases spanning the gap. CDR3 length equals 14 residues. Looked up from germline, CDR1 is SGHTA and CDR2 is FQGNSA. CDR3 nucleotides: TGTGCCAGCAGCTTAAGTAGATTGAACACTGAAGCTTTCTTT. This gives the protein CASSLSRLNTEAFF.

The chain is built from TRBV9 and TRBJ2-1; a possible D gene is TRBD1 (6 bases). V dropped 0 bases and J dropped 5 bases, with 15 bases sitting between them. The CDR3 is made up of 16 amino acids. CDR1 and CDR2 from the germline V gene are SGDLS and YYNGEE. Here the CDR3 DNA reads TGTGCCAGCAGCGTAGGGGGGCAGGTTTGGAACAATGAGCAGTTCTTC. It translates to CASSVGGQVWNNEQFF.

The chain links TRBV25-1 to TRBJ2-5; no reliable D call. The DNA matches TRBJ2-7 better at its end, which makes the J call doubtful. Germline assignment: CDR1 MGHDK and CDR2 SYGVNS. The CDR3 loop spans 12 amino acids. The CDR3 loop reads CASSDLLDEQYF. In nucleotides, the CDR3 is TGTGCCAGCAGTGACCTCCTAGACGAGCAGTACTTC.

The chain links TRBV11-2 to TRBJ1-4, with D perhaps matching TRBD1 (6 bases). The CDR3 extends over 14 amino acids. Germline-derived CDR1 and CDR2 are SGHAT and FQNNGV. Trimming took off 5 bases at V and 7 bases at J, with 14 bases between the two ends. The CDR3 coding sequence is TGTGCCAGCAGCAAGCCCGGGACATTTGAAAAACTGTTTTTT. This codes for CASSKPGTFEKLFF.

This clone appeared a single time. V gene TRBV5-1 combines with J gene TRBJ2-7; tentatively, D is TRBD1 (6 bases). The CDR3 runs to 14 residues. V was pared by 2 bases and J by 2 bases, with 11 bases between. Germline V gene sequence: CDR1 SGHRS, CDR2 YFSETQ. The CDR3: CASSFKGEAYEQYF. DNA for the CDR3: TGCGCCAGCAGCTTCAAGGGGGAAGCCTACGAGCAGTACTTC.